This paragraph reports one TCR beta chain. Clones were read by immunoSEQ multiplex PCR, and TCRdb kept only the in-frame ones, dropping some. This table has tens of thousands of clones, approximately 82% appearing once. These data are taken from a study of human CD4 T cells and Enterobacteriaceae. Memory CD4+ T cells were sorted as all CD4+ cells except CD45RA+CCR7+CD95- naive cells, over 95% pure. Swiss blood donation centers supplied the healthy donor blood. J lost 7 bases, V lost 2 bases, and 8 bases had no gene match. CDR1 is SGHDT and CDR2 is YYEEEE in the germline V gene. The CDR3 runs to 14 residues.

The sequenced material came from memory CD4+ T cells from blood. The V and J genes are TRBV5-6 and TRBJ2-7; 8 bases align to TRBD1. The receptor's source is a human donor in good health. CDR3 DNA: TGTGCCAGCAGCTTTGGACAGGGTCTCGGGGAGCAGTACTTC. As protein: CASSFGQGLGEQYF.